This TCR beta chain was recorded in a study of OX40 agonist ivuxolimab in advanced cancers. Across the whole study: People in dose escalation had one of these cancers: hepatocellular carcinoma, melanoma, renal cell or head and neck cancer. Anti-PD-1, anti-PD-L1 or anti-CTLA-4 therapy given earlier was allowed, and roughly 40% had some.

Study results and limitations: Still undetermined is the antigen specificity of the expanded peripheral T cells. At 0.1 to 3.0 mg/kg and by week 6, CD4+ and CD8+ T cells in the blood had expanded clonally.

Comment on this clone: Its antigen is currently unknown.

Germline assignment: CDR1 SNHLY and CDR2 FYNNEI. The CDR3 is made up of 16 amino acids. Trimming took 4 bases from V and 4 from J; bases not matched to a gene: 10. TCRdb's table, derived via immunoSEQ multiplex PCR, lists solely in-frame clones and lacks some. Among 35,000 to 40,000 clones listed, roughly four fifths were seen once. The chain recombines TRBV2 with TRBJ1-5, with 7 bases identical to TRBD1. This sequence was found in an adult with an advanced solid tumor such as melanoma, head and neck, liver or kidney cancer. This specimen consisted of CD4+ or CD8+ T cells sorted from blood, obtained in a trial of the OX40 agonist ivuxolimab. The CDR3 DNA reads as TGTGCCAGCAGTGGTTTAGGGGGCGTTGGGAATCAGCCCCAGCATTTT. As protein: CASSGLGGVGNQPQHF.